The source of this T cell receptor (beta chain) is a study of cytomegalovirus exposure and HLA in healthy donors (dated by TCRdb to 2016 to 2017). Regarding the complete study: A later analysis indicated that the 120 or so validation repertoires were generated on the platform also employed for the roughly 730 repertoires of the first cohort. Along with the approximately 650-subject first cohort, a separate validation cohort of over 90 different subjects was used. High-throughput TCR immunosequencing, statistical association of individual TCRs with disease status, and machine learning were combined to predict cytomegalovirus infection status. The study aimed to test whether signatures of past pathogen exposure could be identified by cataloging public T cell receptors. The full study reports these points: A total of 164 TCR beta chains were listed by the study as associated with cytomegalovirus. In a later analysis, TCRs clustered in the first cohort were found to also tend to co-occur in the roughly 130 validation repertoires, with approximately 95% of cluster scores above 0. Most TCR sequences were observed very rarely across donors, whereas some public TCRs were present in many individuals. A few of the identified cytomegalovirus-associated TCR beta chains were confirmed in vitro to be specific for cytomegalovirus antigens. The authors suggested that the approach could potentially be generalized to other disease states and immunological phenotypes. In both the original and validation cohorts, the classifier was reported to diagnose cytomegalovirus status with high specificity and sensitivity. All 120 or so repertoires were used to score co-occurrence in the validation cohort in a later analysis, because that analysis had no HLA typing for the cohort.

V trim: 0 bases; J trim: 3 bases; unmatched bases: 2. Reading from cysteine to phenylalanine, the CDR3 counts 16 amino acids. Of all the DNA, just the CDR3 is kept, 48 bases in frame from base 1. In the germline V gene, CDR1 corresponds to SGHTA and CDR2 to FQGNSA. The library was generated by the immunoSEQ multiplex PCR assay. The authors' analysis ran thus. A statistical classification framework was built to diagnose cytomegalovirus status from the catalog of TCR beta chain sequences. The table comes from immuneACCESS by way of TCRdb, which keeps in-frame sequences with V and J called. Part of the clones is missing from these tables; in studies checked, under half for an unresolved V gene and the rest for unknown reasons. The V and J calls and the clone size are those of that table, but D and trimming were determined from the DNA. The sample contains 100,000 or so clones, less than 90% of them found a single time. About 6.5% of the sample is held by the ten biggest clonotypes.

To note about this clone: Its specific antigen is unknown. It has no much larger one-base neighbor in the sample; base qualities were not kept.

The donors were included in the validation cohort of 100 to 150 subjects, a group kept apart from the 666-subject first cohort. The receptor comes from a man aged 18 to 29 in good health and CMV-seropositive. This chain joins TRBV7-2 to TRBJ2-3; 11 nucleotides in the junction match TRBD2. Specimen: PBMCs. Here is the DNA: TGTGCCAGCAGCTTAGCTAGCGGGGGGGAGACAGATACGCAGTATTTT. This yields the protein CASSLASGGETDTQYF. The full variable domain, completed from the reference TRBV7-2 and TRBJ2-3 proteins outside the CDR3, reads GAGVSQSPSNKVTEKGKDVELRCDPISGHTALYWYRQSLGQGLEFLIYFQGNSAPDKSGLPSDRFSAERTGGSVSTLTIQRTQQEDSAVYLCASSLASGGETDTQYFGPGTRLTVL.